This T cell receptor (beta chain) comes out of a study of T-cell reconstitution after alpha-beta-depleted transplantation in children. The sample holds a few counts of this clonotype. Unique molecular identifiers were incorporated during preparation of the TCRbeta library. Via MiXCR, TCRdb re-called the PCR reads, giving one row per CDR3 protein. The sample yields approximately 120,000 distinct CDR3 sequences, around a tenth seen once. The sample consisted of PBMCs, mostly from graft donor cells, taken 180 days after TCRalphabeta/CD19-depleted stem cell transplant. The clonotype originates from a girl under three years old who had a stem cell transplant for combined immunodeficiency, so the T cells may come from the graft donor.

The CDR3 protein is CSVGLVGEQFF. In DNA, the CDR3 is TGCAGCGTCGGACTAGTTGGTGAGCAGTTCTTC. The chain employs TRBV29-1 and TRBJ2-1; 7 nucleotides agree with TRBD2. Germline CDR1 is SQVTM and CDR2 is ANQGSEA. This CDR3 contains 11 residues. The V gene end was trimmed by 6 bases and the J gene end by 9 bases; junction bases not matched to a gene: 5.